The 5 T cell receptor beta chains below come from one sample, sequenced in a study of persistence of HIV-infected CD4 T cells. Antigens for these TCRs are unknown. The libraries were made with immunoSEQ version 4 in survey mode. Method: immunoSEQ multiplex PCR; TCRdb's copy keeps in-frame clones and lacks some. The sample shows about 32,000 clones, 60% to 75% of them seen only once. Overlapping HIV-1 Gag 15-mer peptides at 0.95 to 1 ug per peptide per mL were used. Sorting of responding CD4+ T cells relied on upregulated CD40 ligand together with CD69. The source material was CD4+ T cells sorted from PBMCs after 18-hour stimulation, sampled from a patient who received antiretroviral therapy. The receptor set was obtained from an adult man with HIV who was CMV-seropositive.

The V call is TRBV28, the J call TRBJ1-6, with D tentatively TRBD1 (6 bases). CDR1 is MDHEN, CDR2 SYDVKM, per germline. The CDR3 runs to 15 residues. The V gene lost 5 bases and the J gene lost 6 bases, with 14 bases spanning the gap. CDR3 sequence (DNA): TGTGCCAGCAGTATCGACCCCAGGGGTAATTCACCCCTCCACTTT. Translated: CASSIDPRGNSPLHF.

The rearrangement uses TRBV2 and TRBJ1-1; tentative D call: TRBD1 (5 bases). V was pared by 6 bases and J by 5 bases, with 13 bases between. The CDR3 sequence is 13 residues long. CDR1 is SNHLY and CDR2 is FYNNEI in the germline V gene. CDR3 in amino acids: CASSGGRGTEAFF. CDR3 DNA sequence: TGTGCCAGCAGCGGGGGTCGGGGAACTGAAGCTTTCTTT.

The V gene is TRBV5-1, the J gene TRBJ2-2; 8 nucleotides agree with TRBD2. Per the germline V gene, CDR1 is SGHRS and CDR2 is YFSETQ. The length of the CDR3 is 16 residues. The J segment lost 4 bases and the V segment lost 0 bases, leaving 5 bases of the junction unmatched. The CDR3 DNA follows: TGCGCCAGCAGCTTGGAATTCGGGGGGGTCACCGGGGAGCTGTTTTTT. Translating gives CASSLEFGGVTGELFF.

The chain links TRBV19 to TRBJ1-3; no reliable D call. V was shortened by 3 bases and J by 7 bases, with 16 bases between the two germline ends. The CDR3 contains 15 residues. The germline V gene has CDR1 LNHDA and CDR2 SQIVND (reference sequence). CDR3 nucleotides: TGTGCCAGTAGTATCTCTCACCAATCGGGGAACACCATATATTTT. This encodes CASSISHQSGNTIYF.

V is TRBV2 and J is TRBJ1-3; D remains ambiguous. CDR3 length: 12 residues. V gave up 2 bases and J gave up 2 bases, with 1 base separating them. Per germline, CDR1 SNHLY and CDR2 FYNNEI. CDR3 region: CASSETGNTIYF. The CDR3 coding sequence is TGTGCCAGCAGTGAAACTGGAAACACCATATATTTT.